This T cell receptor (beta chain) was sequenced during a study of T cell responses to AZD1222 COVID-19 vaccine. Broader study findings: Only a handful of AZD1222 recipients, five to seven in all, had baseline seropositivity.

Sequencing used immunoSEQ multiplex PCR; TCRdb keeps in-frame clones, though not all of them. The sample has approximately 200,000 clones, 93% seen once; the top ten hold roughly 1%. About this clone: What it binds is unknown.

The V segment lost 8 bases and the J segment 8 bases; nucleotides outside the gene matches: 3. Germline V gene sequence: CDR1 SNHLY, CDR2 FYNNEI. CDR3 size: 12 residues. The chain joins TRBV2 to TRBJ1-4; 9 positions agree with TRBD1. This specimen consisted of peripheral blood, obtained 28 days after the second AZD1222 dose. This clonotype was sampled from an adult who received the AZD1222 COVID-19 vaccine. The CDR3 protein is CASGQGTEKLFF. CDR3 DNA: TGTGCCAGCGGACAGGGGACCGAAAAACTGTTTTTT.